The next 27 T cell receptor beta chains were all read from a single sample in a study of T cell responses to AZD1222 COVID-19 vaccine. Method: immunoSEQ multiplex PCR; TCRdb's copy keeps in-frame clones and lacks some. This repertoire shows 90,000 to 120,000 clones, around 87% found once; its top ten account for about 4.5%. The sequences come from peripheral blood, collected on day 0 of AZD1222 vaccination. The receptors shown here come from an adult in good health.

The chain links TRBV5-4 to TRBJ2-5; 10 nucleotides line up with TRBD2. The J segment lost 4 bases and the V segment lost 4 bases, leaving 7 bases of the junction unmatched. The CDR3 extends over 15 amino acids. Germline V lookup: CDR1 SGHNT, CDR2 YYREEE (reference sequence). The CDR3 here is CASSGLAGGRETQYF. The CDR3 nucleotides read TGTGCCAGCAGCGGATTAGCGGGAGGCCGAGAGACCCAGTACTTC. Variable domain in full (rest from reference TRBV5-4 and TRBJ2-5): ETGVTQSPTHLIKTRGQQVTLRCSSQSGHNTVSWYQQALGQGPQFIFQYYREEENGRGNFPPRFSGLQFPNYSSELNVNALELDDSALYLCASSGLAGGRETQYFGPGTRLLVL.

This clone occurred a few times. V usage is TRBV15 and J usage is TRBJ2-3, with a weak D call TRBD1 (6 bases). Trimming cost V 1 base and J 10 bases, with 12 bases left between them. Germline V lookup: CDR1 LNHNV, CDR2 YYDKDF (reference sequence). The CDR3 is 13 amino acids. The CDR3 protein is CATSRVGTIAQYF. CDR3 DNA sequence: TGTGCCACCAGCAGAGTCGGGACAATTGCGCAGTATTTT.

The rearrangement links TRBV4-3 to TRBJ2-7; the D call may be TRBD1 or TRBD2 (5 bases each). The germline V and J ends were trimmed by 0 bases and 1 base, with 13 bases remaining between them. This CDR3 spans 16 amino acids. The germline CDR1 and CDR2 sequences are LGHNA and YSLEER. As DNA, the CDR3 is TGCGCCAGCAGCCAAGATCCCGGGGCCCTTTCCTACGAGCAGTACTTC. As protein: CASSQDPGALSYEQYF.

In its sample, this clone ranks as medium-sized. The rearrangement uses TRBV10-3 and TRBJ2-2; D may be TRBD1 (5 bases). CDR3 size: 16 residues. Germline assignment: CDR1 ENHRY and CDR2 SYGVKD. V shed 10 bases and J shed 0 bases, with 18 bases lying between them. The CDR3 DNA follows: TGTGCCACCTCCCTAGTGGCGGACACGAACACCGGGGAGCTGTTTTTT. It yields the protein CATSLVADTNTGELFF.

The CDR3 region has the DNA TGTGCCAGCAGTCGACCCGGGACAGTTAACTATGGCTACACCTTC. Its protein product is CASSRPGTVNYGYTF. The chain combines TRBV28 with TRBJ1-2, with 7 bases fitting TRBD1. The V gene's germline CDR1 is MDHEN and CDR2 SYDVKM. V dropped 5 bases and J dropped 1; count of bases not matched to a gene: 7. The CDR3 is 15 amino acids.

The chain employs TRBV27 and TRBJ2-3; D possibly uses TRBD1 or TRBD2 (5 bases each). This CDR3 is 16 amino acids long. Germline V gene lookup returns CDR1 MNHEY and CDR2 SMNVEV (reference sequence). V lost 2 bases, J lost 2 bases, and 14 bases lay in between. The CDR3 loop reads CASSLEGKAFTDTQYF. The CDR3 nucleotides read TGTGCCAGCAGTTTAGAGGGGAAGGCCTTCACAGATACGCAGTATTTT.

The chain employs TRBV6-2 or TRBV6-3 and TRBJ1-2; D is ambiguous. V gave up 2 bases and J gave up 8 bases, with 9 bases separating them. The CDR3 consists of 12 residues. Germline V gene data show CDR1 as MNHEY and CDR2 as SVGEGT. This CDR3 is CASSYLPGGYTF. DNA for the CDR3: TGTGCCAGCAGTTACCTCCCGGGAGGCTACACCTTC.

This clone was recorded a few times. The chain recombines TRBV7-9 with TRBJ1-1; no firm D call. Germline assignment: CDR1 SEHNR and CDR2 FQNEAQ (reference sequence). CDR3 size: 16 residues. The V end lost 0 bases, the J end lost 1 base, and 12 bases lay between the germline ends. CDR3 bases: TGTGCCAGCAGCTTAGCGCTAGGACGTGCGAACACTGAAGCTTTCTTT. This encodes CASSLALGRANTEAFF.

The count of this clone is one. The chain recombines TRBV19 with TRBJ1-4, with D possibly being TRBD1 (6 bases). The germline V gene encodes CDR1 LNHDA and CDR2 SQIVND (reference sequence). CDR3 length: 16 residues. Deletions cut 4 bases from V and 4 bases from J, with 16 bases between. CDR3 sequence: CASSNLRTASNEKLFF. Here the CDR3 DNA reads TGTGCCAGTAGTAACCTCCGGACAGCTAGTAATGAAAAACTGTTTTTT.

The chain joins TRBV7-2 to TRBJ2-1; TRBD2 aligns across 7 bases. There are 16 residues in the CDR3. J was trimmed by 4 bases and V by 0 bases; bases with no gene match: 6. Germline CDR1 is SGHTA and CDR2 is FQGNSA. The CDR3 nucleotides read TGTGCCAGCAGCTTAGCTGGCGGGAGAACTTACAATGAGCAGTTCTTC. Amino acid sequence: CASSLAGGRTYNEQFF.

The J gene is TRBJ1-1, the V gene TRBV13; TRBD1 matches at 9 bases. J was trimmed by 4 bases and V by 5 bases; bases with no gene match: 14. Germline loops: CDR1 PRHDT, CDR2 FYEKMQ (reference sequence). This CDR3 comprises 17 residues. CDR3 in DNA: TGTGCCAGCAGCCCCCTTAACAGGGGGCCCTCGGGCACTGAAGCTTTCTTT. This encodes CASSPLNRGPSGTEAFF.

V usage is TRBV3-1 (or the pseudogene TRBV3-2) and J usage is TRBJ2-5; D is undetermined. The CDR3 covers 14 residues. Per the germline V gene, CDR1 is LGHDT and CDR2 is YNNKEL (reference sequence). Trimming shortened V by 4 bases and J by 3 bases, and 12 bases separated the two germline ends. The CDR3 loop is CASSRRSAEETQYF. The CDR3 DNA follows: TGTGCCAGCAGCCGCCGGTCAGCAGAAGAGACCCAGTACTTC.

The chain recombines TRBV7-9 with TRBJ1-1; D is ambiguous. The V gene lost 1 base and the J gene lost 5 bases, with 17 bases spanning the gap. This CDR3 spans 16 amino acids. Per the germline V gene, CDR1 is SEHNR and CDR2 is FQNEAQ (reference sequence). CDR3: CASSLGSGSSLTEAFF. CDR3 bases: TGTGCCAGCAGCTTAGGGTCAGGAAGTAGTCTGACTGAAGCTTTCTTT.

The chain couples TRBV7-9 to TRBJ1-2; D is unclear. Between the trimmed V and J ends, which lost 1 base and 1 base, there was a span of 7 bases. Germline V CDR1 and CDR2: SEHNR, FQNEAQ (reference sequence). There are 14 residues in the CDR3. In DNA, the CDR3 is TGTGCCAGCAGCTTAGACGGGATTAACTATGGCTACACCTTC. This codes for CASSLDGINYGYTF.

CDR3 loop: CATKERRRTGELFF. The CDR3 nucleotides are TGTGCCACCAAGGAAAGGCGAAGGACCGGGGAGCTGTTTTTT. V gene TRBV28 combines with J gene TRBJ2-2; D unclear. Germline values: CDR1 MDHEN, CDR2 SYDVKM. Trimming stripped 10 bases from V and 5 bases from J, with 17 bases between. The CDR3 runs to 14 residues.

In DNA, the CDR3 is TGTGCCAGCAGTTTAAGCCATCGCTCCTACGAGCAGTACTTC. The encoded protein is CASSLSHRSYEQYF. The chain is built from TRBV27 and TRBJ2-7; unclear D gene. V was clipped by 2 bases and J by 0 bases, with 8 bases between them. The CDR3 totals 14 residues. CDR1 and CDR2 (germline): MNHEY, SMNVEV (reference sequence).

The rearrangement links TRBV28 to TRBJ1-6; D is unclear. This CDR3 is 14 amino acids long. V lost 1 base, J lost 7 bases, and 8 bases lay in between. Per germline, CDR1 MDHEN and CDR2 SYDVKM. The CDR3 DNA sequence: TGTGCCAGCAGTTTATCCCAGAGCAATTCACCCCTCCACTTT. Amino acids: CASSLSQSNSPLHF.

The genes are TRBV6-2 or TRBV6-3 and TRBJ2-2, with D possibly matching TRBD1 (6 bases). Germline CDR1 is MNHEY and CDR2 is SVGEGT. V was trimmed by 4 bases and J by 5 bases, leaving 11 bases between them. CDR3 size: 14 residues. The CDR3 bases are TGTGCCAGCAGTTGGATCAGGGGTACCGGGGAGCTGTTTTTT. Residues: CASSWIRGTGELFF.

The chain carries TRBV24-1 and TRBJ2-3; 9 nucleotides align to TRBD1. V trimming: 5 bases; J trimming: 3 bases; junction bases outside the gene matches: 2. The germline CDR1 and CDR2 sequences are KGHDR and SFDVKD. The CDR3 loop spans 14 amino acids. The CDR3 here is CATSAGQGTDTQYF. CDR3 coding DNA: TGTGCCACCAGTGCAGGACAGGGGACAGATACGCAGTATTTT.

The chain couples TRBV2 to TRBJ1-5, with unresolved D. The CDR3 consists of 12 residues. Trimming cost V 6 bases and J 0 bases, with 3 bases left between them. Germline V gene data show CDR1 as SNHLY and CDR2 as FYNNEI. CDR3 in DNA: TGTGCCAGCAGGGCTAGCAATCAGCCCCAGCATTTT. Its protein product is CASRASNQPQHF.

This clone occurred once. CDR3 coding DNA: TGCAGTGCTAGTACAGGAAAGTATGGCTACACCTTC. Residues: CSASTGKYGYTF. J is TRBJ1-2 and V is TRBV20-1, with D possibly matching TRBD1 (5 bases). Germline V gene sequence: CDR1 DFQATT, CDR2 SNEGSKA (reference sequence). The CDR3 covers 12 residues. Trimming removed 3 bases from V and 5 bases from J, with 10 bases in between.

This clone turned up a few times. V and J are TRBV2 and TRBJ2-7, with D uncertain. This CDR3 is built from 11 residues. Germline lookup yields CDR1 SNHLY and CDR2 FYNNEI. V was cut by 2 bases and J by 4 bases, with 3 bases left in between. In nucleotides, the CDR3 is TGTGCCAGCAGTGAACAGTACGAGCAGTACTTC. It translates to CASSEQYEQYF.

This chain connects TRBV5-5 to TRBJ2-5, with D hard to call. The CDR3 contains 13 residues. The germline gives CDR1 SGHKS, CDR2 YYEKEE (reference sequence). Between the trimmed V and J ends, which lost 0 bases and 3 bases, there was a span of 6 bases. The CDR3 reads CASSLELEETQYF. CDR3 sequence (DNA): TGTGCCAGCAGCTTGGAGCTCGAAGAGACCCAGTACTTC. The entire variable domain, with the rest obtained from reference TRBV5-5 and TRBJ2-5, is as follows: DAGVTQSPTHLIKTRGQQVTLRCSPISGHKSVSWYQQVLGQGPQFIFQYYEKEERGRGNFPDRFSARQFPNYSSELNVNALLLGDSALYLCASSLELEETQYFGPGTRLLVL.

Only one count was recorded for this clone. The V gene is TRBV28, the J gene TRBJ1-1; D not certain. Germline assignment: CDR1 MDHEN and CDR2 SYDVKM. Trimming pared 3 bases from V and 11 bases from J, leaving 13 bases between. This CDR3 spans 12 amino acids. The CDR3 bases are TGTGCCAGCAGTTTGGGCGGCGTCGGGGCTTTCTTT. This sequence encodes CASSLGGVGAFF.

This rearrangement joins TRBV18 to TRBJ1-2; 7 nucleotides agree with TRBD1. The CDR3 spans 15 residues. Germline-derived CDR1 and CDR2 are KGHSH and LQKENI. Trimming took 3 bases from V and 6 from J; bases not matched to a gene: 10. CDR3 amino acids: CASSPRDSLGDGYTF. CDR3 sequence (DNA): TGTGCCAGCTCACCCCGGGACAGCCTCGGGGATGGCTACACCTTC. Full variable domain (missing parts from reference TRBV18 and TRBJ1-2): NAGVMQNPRHLVRRRGQEARLRCSPMKGHSHVYWYRQLPEEGLKFMVYLQKENIIDESGMPKERFSAEFPKEGPSILRIQQVVRGDSAAYFCASSPRDSLGDGYTFGSGTRLTVV.

This rearrangement joins TRBV24-1 to TRBJ2-1, with TRBD2 as a possible D gene (5 bases). The CDR3 is 13 residues long. Between the trimmed V and J ends, which lost 2 bases and 5 bases, there was a span of 6 bases. CDR1 is KGHDR, CDR2 SFDVKD, per germline. CDR3 loop: CATSDSSHNEQFF. The CDR3 DNA follows: TGTGCCACCAGTGATTCTAGCCACAATGAGCAGTTCTTC.

The chain recombines TRBV9 with TRBJ1-2; D is undetermined. The CDR3 sequence is 14 residues long. V lost 0 bases, J lost 2 bases, and 8 bases lay in between. Germline assignment: CDR1 SGDLS and CDR2 YYNGEE. In nucleotides, the CDR3 is TGTGCCAGCAGCGTAGCCCCTCTAAACTATGGCTACACCTTC. Translation gives CASSVAPLNYGYTF.